This is a list of T cell receptor beta chains from one sample in a study of blood T cell repertoires in COVID-19. This table comes from immunoSEQ multiplex PCR, and its TCRdb copy is limited to in-frame clones, with some not included. Altogether some 250,000 clones are present, about 85% being singletons, with the ten largest covering roughly 1.9%. Sequenced material: peripheral blood. The origin of the receptors is a young man who had recovered from COVID-19. CDR3s include the opening cysteine and the closing phenylalanine or tryptophan. Fields, in order: clone size, D gene, V gene, J gene, CDR3 length, CDR3 DNA, CDR3 protein. The D gene is left open where the match is weak. Clone size appears in some rows only: once, few, many, or a class for an expanded clone.

size: once; D: TRBD2; V: TRBV5-1; J: TRBJ2-1; length: 16; DNA: TGCGCCAGCTGCTGGGGGGCGGGGGGCTCCTACAATGAGCAGTTCTTC; CDR3: CASCWGAGGSYNEQFF
size: NA; D: TRBD1; V: TRBV27; J: TRBJ2-3; length: 15; DNA: TGTGCCAGCAGTTCCGGGACAGGTATGGCAGATACGCAGTATTTT; CDR3: CASSSGTGMADTQYF
size: NA; D: TRBD2; V: TRBV11-2; J: TRBJ2-1; length: 15; DNA: TGTGCCAGCAGCTTAGTGCTAGCGGGGGCAGGGGAGCAGTTCTTC; CDR3: CASSLVLAGAGEQFF
size: NA; D: NA; V: TRBV5-5; J: TRBJ1-4; length: 15; DNA: TGTGCCAGCAGCCCGCGGGACGGAGCCTATGAAAAACTGTTTTTT; CDR3: CASSPRDGAYEKLFF
size: once; D: TRBD1; V: TRBV6-5; J: TRBJ1-1; length: 15; DNA: TGTGCCAGCAGGAGGGACAGTTTAATGAACACTGAAGCTTTCTTT; CDR3: CASRRDSLMNTEAFF
size: NA; D: NA; V: TRBV6-6; J: TRBJ1-2; length: 15; DNA: TGTGCCAGCAGCCCTGAGAGGCTATCGAACTATGGCTACACCTTC; CDR3: CASSPERLSNYGYTF
size: once; D: TRBD1; V: TRBV5-4; J: TRBJ1-2; length: 14; DNA: TGTGCCAGCAGTCACCGGGACAGGGGAGGTGGCTACACCTTC; CDR3: CASSHRDRGGGYTF
size: NA; D: TRBD2; V: TRBV5-1; J: TRBJ2-3; length: 16; DNA: TGCGCCAGCAGCTGGACTAGCGGGGGGCATGTAGATACGCAGTATTTT; CDR3: CASSWTSGGHVDTQYF
size: NA; D: NA; V: TRBV11-2; J: TRBJ2-6; length: 18; DNA: TGTGCCAGCAGCTTAGTGGGCAGAACTTACTCTGGGGCCAACGTCCTGACTTTC; CDR3: CASSLVGRTYSGANVLTF
size: NA; D: TRBD1; V: TRBV5-1; J: TRBJ1-2; length: 13; DNA: TGCGCCAGCATGACAGGGGGCGGCGTCGGCTACACCTTC; CDR3: CASMTGGGVGYTF
size: NA; D: TRBD1; V: TRBV6-2/TRBV6-3; J: TRBJ2-5; length: 17; DNA: TGTGCCAGCAGTTACCCGTACCGGGACAGGGGGCCAGAGACCCAGTACTTC; CDR3: CASSYPYRDRGPETQYF
size: NA; D: NA; V: TRBV4-1; J: TRBJ2-2; length: 16; DNA: TGCGCCAGCAGCCAAGCCGGTCGGGGGTTCGCCGGGGAGCTGTTTTTT; CDR3: CASSQAGRGFAGELFF
size: NA; D: NA; V: TRBV9; J: TRBJ2-5; length: 14; DNA: TGTGCCAGCAGCGTACAGGGGACGCGGGAGACCCAGTACTTC; CDR3: CASSVQGTRETQYF
size: once; D: TRBD2; V: TRBV6-1; J: TRBJ2-5; length: 13; DNA: TGTGCCAGCAGTGAGGGACTACAAGAGACCCAGTACTTC; CDR3: CASSEGLQETQYF
size: NA; D: NA; V: TRBV28; J: TRBJ1-2; length: 13; DNA: TGTGCCAGCAACCACAGGAGTTACTATGGCTACACCTTC; CDR3: CASNHRSYYGYTF
size: NA; D: NA; V: TRBV29-1; J: TRBJ1-1; length: 13; DNA: TGCAGCGTTGTTCTGGACTCGAACACTGAAGCTTTCTTT; CDR3: CSVVLDSNTEAFF
size: NA; D: NA; V: TRBV4-1; J: TRBJ1-2; length: 15; DNA: TGCGCCAGCAGCCAAGTGGGCAGTTTCAACTATGGCTACACCTTC; CDR3: CASSQVGSFNYGYTF
size: NA; D: NA; V: TRBV10-2; J: TRBJ2-7; length: 13; DNA: TGCGCCAGCGGGATCGACAGCTCCTACGAGCAGTACTTC; CDR3: CASGIDSSYEQYF
size: NA; D: NA; V: TRBV4-1; J: TRBJ1-4; length: 17; DNA: TGCGCCAGCAGCCAAGAGGTACGGACAGCCTCTAATGAAAAACTGTTTTTT; CDR3: CASSQEVRTASNEKLFF
size: many; D: NA; V: TRBV11-2; J: TRBJ2-5; length: 15; DNA: TGTGCCAGCAGGGAGGCGTTCTCAGGTTGGGAGACCCAGTACTTC; CDR3: CASREAFSGWETQYF
size: few; D: NA; V: TRBV3-1/TRBV3-2; J: TRBJ1-6; length: 15; DNA: TGTGCCAGCAGCCAAGATTCGGTCTATAATTCACCCCTCCACTTT; CDR3: CASSQDSVYNSPLHF
size: NA; D: TRBD1; V: TRBV4-1; J: TRBJ2-5; length: 16; DNA: TGCGCCAGCAGCGGCGACAGGGGGCTTCAGTACGAGACCCAGTACTTC; CDR3: CASSGDRGLQYETQYF
size: NA; D: NA; V: TRBV28; J: TRBJ2-2; length: 16; DNA: TGTGCCAGCAGTTTAACGGGACATTTTGGGGCCGGGGAGCTGTTTTTT; CDR3: CASSLTGHFGAGELFF
size: NA; D: TRBD2; V: TRBV2; J: TRBJ2-5; length: 15; DNA: TGTGCCAGCAGTGAATGGCGGGGGGGCCGGGAGACCCAGTACTTC; CDR3: CASSEWRGGRETQYF
size: NA; D: TRBD1; V: TRBV10-3; J: TRBJ2-2; length: 14; DNA: TGTGCCATCCGAGGACAGGGGGCGACCGGGGAGCTGTTTTTT; CDR3: CAIRGQGATGELFF
size: many; D: TRBD1; V: TRBV4-1; J: TRBJ2-7; length: 15; DNA: TGCGCCAGCAGCCAAGCGGACAGGGGGTCCTACGAGCAGTACTTC; CDR3: CASSQADRGSYEQYF
size: NA; D: NA; V: TRBV6-5; J: TRBJ1-1; length: 13; DNA: TGTGCCAGCAGTCCCTCTCCCACAGCTGAAGCTTTCTTT; CDR3: CASSPSPTAEAFF
size: NA; D: TRBD2; V: TRBV15; J: TRBJ2-5; length: 16; DNA: TGTGCCACCAGCAGTGCGAGCGGGGGGGCCGGAGAGACCCAGTACTTC; CDR3: CATSSASGGAGETQYF
size: NA; D: TRBD1; V: TRBV15; J: TRBJ2-2; length: 15; DNA: TGTGCCACCAGCAGGGAGACAGGGTCGTCCGGGGAGCTGTTTTTT; CDR3: CATSRETGSSGELFF
size: NA; D: NA; V: TRBV15; J: TRBJ2-4; length: 16; DNA: TGTGCCACCAGCAGAGATTTGGCAGGGGCCAAAAACATTCAGTACTTC; CDR3: CATSRDLAGAKNIQYF
size: few; D: NA; V: TRBV11-1; J: TRBJ1-6; length: 15; DNA: TGTGCCAGCAGCCAAGGGAGGGGAGGGAATTCACCCCTCCACTTT; CDR3: CASSQGRGGNSPLHF
size: NA; D: TRBD1; V: TRBV4-1; J: TRBJ1-2; length: 14; DNA: TGCGCCAGCAGCCAACAAGGGACAGTCTATGGCTACACCTTC; CDR3: CASSQQGTVYGYTF
size: NA; D: NA; V: TRBV4-2; J: TRBJ2-3; length: 15; DNA: TGTGCCAGCAGCCAAGCCCTAGGAAGCACAGATACGCAGTATTTT; CDR3: CASSQALGSTDTQYF
size: NA; D: NA; V: TRBV4-1; J: TRBJ2-7; length: 15; DNA: TGCGCCAGCAGCCGAGGGCGGGACGCAACCTACGAGCAGTACTTC; CDR3: CASSRGRDATYEQYF
size: NA; D: TRBD1; V: TRBV6-5; J: TRBJ2-5; length: 15; DNA: TGTGCCAGCAGCCCCGGACAGGGGGCGGGAGAGACCCAGTACTTC; CDR3: CASSPGQGAGETQYF
size: NA; D: NA; V: TRBV10-3; J: TRBJ2-7; length: 14; DNA: TGTGCCATCAGTGATCTACGGGGATACTACGAGCAGTACTTC; CDR3: CAISDLRGYYEQYF
size: NA; D: TRBD2; V: TRBV3-1/TRBV3-2; J: TRBJ2-3; length: 15; DNA: TGTGCCAGCAGGCCTAGCGGGGGTATCGCAGATACGCAGTATTTT; CDR3: CASRPSGGIADTQYF
size: few; D: NA; V: TRBV30; J: TRBJ2-1; length: 10; DNA: TGTGCCTGGGAAACTCATGAGCAGTTCTTC; CDR3: CAWETHEQFF
size: NA; D: NA; V: TRBV4-2; J: TRBJ2-7; length: 16; DNA: TGTGCCAGCAGCCAAGAGACAGTTCCCTCACTCTACGAGCAGTACTTC; CDR3: CASSQETVPSLYEQYF
size: few; D: NA; V: TRBV18; J: TRBJ1-1; length: 13; DNA: TGTGCCAGCTCACCACAGAGGAACACTGAAGCTTTCTTT; CDR3: CASSPQRNTEAFF
size: NA; D: NA; V: TRBV28; J: TRBJ2-1; length: 12; DNA: TGTGCCAGCAGTAATACACAGGAGGAGCAGTTCTTC; CDR3: CASSNTQEEQFF
size: NA; D: NA; V: TRBV29-1; J: TRBJ2-1; length: 12; DNA: TGCAGCGTTGTTCCAGGTTTCAATGAGCAGTTCTTC; CDR3: CSVVPGFNEQFF
size: NA; D: NA; V: TRBV2; J: TRBJ1-6; length: 16; DNA: TGTGCCAGCTCCTCGGAGCGGGGGGGAGAGAATTCACCCCTCCACTTT; CDR3: CASSSERGGENSPLHF
size: NA; D: TRBD2; V: TRBV7-3; J: TRBJ2-5; length: 14; DNA: TGTGCCAGCAGCTTTGCGGGGGTCGGGGAGACCCAGTACTTC; CDR3: CASSFAGVGETQYF
size: NA; D: NA; V: TRBV5-4; J: TRBJ2-5; length: 15; DNA: TGTGCCAGCAGCTTAGAGCCTCATTCGAGGGAGACCCAGTACTTC; CDR3: CASSLEPHSRETQYF
size: NA; D: NA; V: TRBV10-2; J: TRBJ1-4; length: 16; DNA: TGCGCCAGCAGCGTCCTCCTTGGGGCGCTGAATGAAAAACTGTTTTTT; CDR3: CASSVLLGALNEKLFF
size: NA; D: TRBD1; V: TRBV7-3; J: TRBJ2-3; length: 16; DNA: TGTGCCAGCAGTCCCACCGGGACAGGAGGCACAGATACGCAGTATTTT; CDR3: CASSPTGTGGTDTQYF
size: NA; D: TRBD2; V: TRBV10-3; J: TRBJ2-1; length: 16; DNA: TGTGCCGCATGCCCAATACTTAGCGGGGAAAACAATGAGCAGTTCTTC; CDR3: CAACPILSGENNEQFF
size: NA; D: NA; V: TRBV7-3; J: TRBJ2-1; length: 16; DNA: TGTGCCAGCAGCCCAAGAGCTAAACGCTCCTACAATGAGCAGTTCTTC; CDR3: CASSPRAKRSYNEQFF
size: NA; D: TRBD1; V: TRBV5-4; J: TRBJ1-5; length: 15; DNA: TGTGCCAGCAGCCCGGGACAGGGTAGGAATCAGCCCCAGCATTTT; CDR3: CASSPGQGRNQPQHF
size: few; D: TRBD1; V: TRBV9; J: TRBJ2-1; length: 13; DNA: TGTGCCAGCAGCGTAACAGGGGGCAATGAGCAGTTCTTC; CDR3: CASSVTGGNEQFF
size: NA; D: NA; V: TRBV6-5; J: TRBJ2-7; length: 14; DNA: TGTGCCAGCCGGGCGGGGATCGAGATTAACGAGCAGTACTTC; CDR3: CASRAGIEINEQYF
size: few; D: NA; V: TRBV3-1/TRBV3-2; J: TRBJ1-2; length: 15; DNA: TGTGCCAGCAGCCCAGGACACCGGAACAGGGTGAGCTACACCTTC; CDR3: CASSPGHRNRVSYTF
size: NA; D: NA; V: TRBV27; J: TRBJ1-5; length: 13; DNA: TGTGCCAGCAGTGACAGCGATCATCAGCCCCAGCATTTT; CDR3: CASSDSDHQPQHF
size: NA; D: NA; V: TRBV2; J: TRBJ1-4; length: 15; DNA: TGTGCCAGCACGGGGGGTCACCCAGGATTTGAAAAACTGTTTTTT; CDR3: CASTGGHPGFEKLFF
size: NA; D: TRBD2; V: TRBV2; J: TRBJ2-2; length: 17; DNA: TGTGCCAGCAGCACGACTAGCGGGGCTTTGAACACCGGGGAGCTGTTTTTT; CDR3: CASSTTSGALNTGELFF